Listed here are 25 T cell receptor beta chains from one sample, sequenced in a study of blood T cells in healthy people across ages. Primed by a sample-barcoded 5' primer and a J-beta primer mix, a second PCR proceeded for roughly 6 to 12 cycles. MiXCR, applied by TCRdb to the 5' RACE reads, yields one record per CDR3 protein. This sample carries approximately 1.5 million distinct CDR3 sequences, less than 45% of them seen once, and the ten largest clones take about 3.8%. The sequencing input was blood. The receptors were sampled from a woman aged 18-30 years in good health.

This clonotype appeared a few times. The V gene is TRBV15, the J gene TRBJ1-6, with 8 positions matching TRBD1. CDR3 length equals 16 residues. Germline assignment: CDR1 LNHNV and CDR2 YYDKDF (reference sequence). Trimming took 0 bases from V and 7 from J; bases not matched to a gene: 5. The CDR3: CATSREGGTGNSPLHF. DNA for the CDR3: TGTGCCACCAGCAGAGAGGGGGGGACAGGAAATTCACCCCTCCACTTT.

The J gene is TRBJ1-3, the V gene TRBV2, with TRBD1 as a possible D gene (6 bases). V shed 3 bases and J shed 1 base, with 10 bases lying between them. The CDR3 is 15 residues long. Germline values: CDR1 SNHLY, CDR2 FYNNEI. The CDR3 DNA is TGTGCCAGCAGTGAGACAGGTTATTCTGGAAACACCATATATTTT. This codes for CASSETGYSGNTIYF.

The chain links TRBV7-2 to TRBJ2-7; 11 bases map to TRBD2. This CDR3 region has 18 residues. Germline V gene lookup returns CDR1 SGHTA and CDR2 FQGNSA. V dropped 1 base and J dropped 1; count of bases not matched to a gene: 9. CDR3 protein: CASSLVPSGGFESYEQYF. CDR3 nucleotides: TGTGCCAGCAGCTTAGTCCCTAGCGGGGGGTTTGAATCCTACGAGCAGTACTTC.

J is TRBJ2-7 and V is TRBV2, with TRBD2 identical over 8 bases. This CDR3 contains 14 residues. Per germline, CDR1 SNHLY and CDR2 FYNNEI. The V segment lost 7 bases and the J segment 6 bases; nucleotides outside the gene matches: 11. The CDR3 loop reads CASNPGLVRFEQYF. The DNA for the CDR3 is TGTGCCAGCAACCCGGGACTAGTCCGGTTCGAGCAGTACTTC.

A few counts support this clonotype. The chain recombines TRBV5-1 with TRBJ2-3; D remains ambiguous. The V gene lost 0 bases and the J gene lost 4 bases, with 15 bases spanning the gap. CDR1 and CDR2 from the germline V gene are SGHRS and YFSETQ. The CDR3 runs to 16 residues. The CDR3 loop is CASSLVEAGNPDTQYF. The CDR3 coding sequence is TGCGCCAGCAGCTTGGTTGAGGCAGGAAACCCAGATACGCAGTATTTT.

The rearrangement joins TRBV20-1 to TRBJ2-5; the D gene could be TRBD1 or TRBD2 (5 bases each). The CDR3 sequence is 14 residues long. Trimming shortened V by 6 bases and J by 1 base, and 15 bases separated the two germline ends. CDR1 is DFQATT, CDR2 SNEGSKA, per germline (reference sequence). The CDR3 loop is CSAWSRGIQETQYF. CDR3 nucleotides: TGCAGTGCCTGGTCGAGGGGAATCCAAGAGACCCAGTACTTC.

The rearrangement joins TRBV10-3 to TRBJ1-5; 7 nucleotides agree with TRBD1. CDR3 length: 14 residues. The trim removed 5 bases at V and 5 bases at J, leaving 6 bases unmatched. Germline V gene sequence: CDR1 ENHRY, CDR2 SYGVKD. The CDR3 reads CAISQGGEHQPQHF. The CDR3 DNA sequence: TGTGCCATCAGTCAGGGGGGGGAGCATCAGCCCCAGCATTTT.

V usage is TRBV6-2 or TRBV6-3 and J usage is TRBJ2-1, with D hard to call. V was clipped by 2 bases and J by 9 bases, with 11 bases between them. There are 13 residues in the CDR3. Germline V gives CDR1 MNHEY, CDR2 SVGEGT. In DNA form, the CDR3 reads TGTGCCAGCAGTTACAGTCCCTCCTTTGAGCAGTTCTTC. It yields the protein CASSYSPSFEQFF.

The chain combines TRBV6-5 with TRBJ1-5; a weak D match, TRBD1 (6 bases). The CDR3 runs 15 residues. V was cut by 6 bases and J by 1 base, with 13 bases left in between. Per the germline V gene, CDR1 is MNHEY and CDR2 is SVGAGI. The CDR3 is CASRTHDRSNQPQHF. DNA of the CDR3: TGTGCCAGCAGAACCCACGACAGGAGCAATCAGCCCCAGCATTTT.

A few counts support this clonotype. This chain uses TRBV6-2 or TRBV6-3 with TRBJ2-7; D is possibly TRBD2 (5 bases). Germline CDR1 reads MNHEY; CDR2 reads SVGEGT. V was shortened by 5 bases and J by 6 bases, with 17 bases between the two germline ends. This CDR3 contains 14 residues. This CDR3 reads CASSGSELALEQYF. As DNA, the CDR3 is TGTGCCAGCAGTGGGAGTGAGTTAGCTCTCGAGCAGTACTTC.

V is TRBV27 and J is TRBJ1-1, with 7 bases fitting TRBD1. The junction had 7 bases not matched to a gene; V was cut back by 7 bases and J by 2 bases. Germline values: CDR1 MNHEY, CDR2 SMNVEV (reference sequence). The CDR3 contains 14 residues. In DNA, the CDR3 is TGTGCCAGCAAAGTTGGACAGGAAAACACTGAAGCTTTCTTT. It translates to CASKVGQENTEAFF.

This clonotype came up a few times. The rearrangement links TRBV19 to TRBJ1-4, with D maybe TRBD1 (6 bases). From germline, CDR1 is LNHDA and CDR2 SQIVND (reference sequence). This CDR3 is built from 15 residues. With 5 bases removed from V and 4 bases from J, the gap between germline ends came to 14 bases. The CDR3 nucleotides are TGTGCCAGTAGTCCAAGACCGGACAGTAATGAAAAACTGTTTTTT. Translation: CASSPRPDSNEKLFF.

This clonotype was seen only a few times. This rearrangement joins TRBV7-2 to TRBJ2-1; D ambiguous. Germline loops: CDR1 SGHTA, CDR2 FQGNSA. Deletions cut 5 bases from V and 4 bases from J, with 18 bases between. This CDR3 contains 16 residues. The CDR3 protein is CASSPSRVAKYNEQFF. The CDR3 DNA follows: TGTGCCAGCAGCCCCTCTAGGGTCGCCAAGTACAATGAGCAGTTCTTC.

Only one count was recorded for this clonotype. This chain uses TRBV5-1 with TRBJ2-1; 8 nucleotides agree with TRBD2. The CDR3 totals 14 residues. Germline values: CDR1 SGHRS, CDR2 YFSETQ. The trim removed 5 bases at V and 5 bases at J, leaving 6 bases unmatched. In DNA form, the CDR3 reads TGCGCCAGCAGGGACCTAGCGGGTAACAATGAGCAGTTCTTC. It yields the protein CASRDLAGNNEQFF.

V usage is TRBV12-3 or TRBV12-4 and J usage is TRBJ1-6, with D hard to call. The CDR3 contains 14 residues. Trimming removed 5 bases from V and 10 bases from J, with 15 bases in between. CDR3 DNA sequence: TGTGCCAGCAGTCCTATCCGGACGAGCTCACCCCTCCACTTT. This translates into CASSPIRTSSPLHF.

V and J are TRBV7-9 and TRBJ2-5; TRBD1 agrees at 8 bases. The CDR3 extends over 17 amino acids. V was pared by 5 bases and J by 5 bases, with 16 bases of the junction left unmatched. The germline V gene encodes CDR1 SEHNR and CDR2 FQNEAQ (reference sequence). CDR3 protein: CASSPALLQGDMETQYF. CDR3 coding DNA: TGTGCCAGCAGCCCAGCACTTTTACAGGGGGACATGGAGACCCAGTACTTC.

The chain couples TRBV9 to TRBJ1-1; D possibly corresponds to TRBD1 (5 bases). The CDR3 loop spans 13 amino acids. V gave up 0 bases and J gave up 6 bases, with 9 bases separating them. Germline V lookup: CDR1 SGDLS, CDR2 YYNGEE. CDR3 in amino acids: CASSVGGDPEAFF. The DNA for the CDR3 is TGTGCCAGCAGCGTAGGAGGGGACCCTGAAGCTTTCTTT.

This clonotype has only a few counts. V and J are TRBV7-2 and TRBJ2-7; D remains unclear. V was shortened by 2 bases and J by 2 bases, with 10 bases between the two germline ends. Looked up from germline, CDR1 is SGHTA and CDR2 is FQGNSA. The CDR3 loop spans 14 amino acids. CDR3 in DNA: TGTGCCAGCAGCTTAATCAGGCTAGCCTACGAGCAGTACTTC. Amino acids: CASSLIRLAYEQYF.

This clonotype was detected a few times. The CDR3: CASSDRQVLIYEQYF. CDR3 bases: TGTGCCAGCAGCGATAGACAGGTCCTGATCTACGAGCAGTACTTC. V and J are TRBV7-2 and TRBJ2-7, with TRBD1 as a possible D gene (6 bases). The V gene lost 5 bases and the J gene lost 3 bases, with 17 bases spanning the gap. The CDR3 totals 15 residues. In germline, CDR1 is SGHTA, CDR2 FQGNSA.

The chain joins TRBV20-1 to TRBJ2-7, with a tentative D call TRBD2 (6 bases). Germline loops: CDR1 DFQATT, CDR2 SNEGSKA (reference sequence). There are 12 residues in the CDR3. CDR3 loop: CRAGGPSYEQYF. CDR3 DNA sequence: TGCAGGGCCGGGGGACCCTCCTACGAGCAGTACTTC.

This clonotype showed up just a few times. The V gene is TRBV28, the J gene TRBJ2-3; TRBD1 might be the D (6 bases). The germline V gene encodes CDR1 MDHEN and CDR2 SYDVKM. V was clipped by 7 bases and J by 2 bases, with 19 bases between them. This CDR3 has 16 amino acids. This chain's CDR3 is CASNVLGHRITDTQYF. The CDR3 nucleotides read TGTGCCAGCAACGTCTTGGGACACCGAATCACAGATACGCAGTATTTT.

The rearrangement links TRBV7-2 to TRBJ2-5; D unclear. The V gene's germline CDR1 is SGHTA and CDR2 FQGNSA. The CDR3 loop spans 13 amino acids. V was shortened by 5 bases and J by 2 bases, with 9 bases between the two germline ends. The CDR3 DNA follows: TGTGCCAGCAGCCCTCTCGGGCAAGAGACCCAGTACTTC. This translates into CASSPLGQETQYF.

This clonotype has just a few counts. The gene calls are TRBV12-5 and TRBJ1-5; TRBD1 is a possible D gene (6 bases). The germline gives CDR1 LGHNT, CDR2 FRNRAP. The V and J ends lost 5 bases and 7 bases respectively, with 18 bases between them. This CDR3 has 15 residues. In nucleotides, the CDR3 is TGTGCTAGTGGTCCCAGAGGGGGTGACGAGCAGCCCCAGCATTTT. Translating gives CASGPRGGDEQPQHF.

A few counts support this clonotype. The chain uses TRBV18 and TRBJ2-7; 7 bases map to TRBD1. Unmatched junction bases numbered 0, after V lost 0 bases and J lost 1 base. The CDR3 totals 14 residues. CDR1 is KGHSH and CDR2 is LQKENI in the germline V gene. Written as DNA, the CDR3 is TGTGCCAGCTCACCACCGACAGGGTCCTACGAGCAGTACTTC. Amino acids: CASSPPTGSYEQYF.

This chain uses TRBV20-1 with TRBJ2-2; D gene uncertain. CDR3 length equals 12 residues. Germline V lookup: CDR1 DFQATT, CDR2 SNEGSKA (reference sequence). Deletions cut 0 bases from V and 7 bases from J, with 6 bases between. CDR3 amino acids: CSARDIYGELFF. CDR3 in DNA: TGCAGTGCTAGAGATATTTACGGGGAGCTGTTTTTT.